This T cell receptor beta chain was sequenced for a study of blood T cells in healthy people across ages. Germline lookup yields CDR1 MNHNY and CDR2 SVGAGI (reference sequence). This CDR3 contains 15 residues. V was cut by 7 bases and J by 7 bases, with 20 bases left in between. Only one count was recorded for this clonotype. As yet, its antigen is unknown. Study-wide results and caveats: There was a strong correlation between TCR beta diversity and naive T cell percentage.

Using a J-beta primer mix together with a sample-barcoded 5' primer, a second PCR was run for roughly 6 to 11 cycles. Using its own MiXCR run on the 5' RACE reads, TCRdb lists one record per CDR3 protein. The sample shows hundreds of thousands of distinct CDR3 sequences, under 65% of them seen only once. The rearrangement uses TRBV6-6 and TRBJ1-5; D possibly corresponds to TRBD1 (5 bases). This TCR was sampled from an elderly woman in good health. The sequencing sample was made of blood. CDR3 in amino acids: CASNPGTKAGQPQHF. DNA of the CDR3: TGTGCCAGCAACCCTGGGACGAAGGCAGGGCAGCCCCAGCATTTT.